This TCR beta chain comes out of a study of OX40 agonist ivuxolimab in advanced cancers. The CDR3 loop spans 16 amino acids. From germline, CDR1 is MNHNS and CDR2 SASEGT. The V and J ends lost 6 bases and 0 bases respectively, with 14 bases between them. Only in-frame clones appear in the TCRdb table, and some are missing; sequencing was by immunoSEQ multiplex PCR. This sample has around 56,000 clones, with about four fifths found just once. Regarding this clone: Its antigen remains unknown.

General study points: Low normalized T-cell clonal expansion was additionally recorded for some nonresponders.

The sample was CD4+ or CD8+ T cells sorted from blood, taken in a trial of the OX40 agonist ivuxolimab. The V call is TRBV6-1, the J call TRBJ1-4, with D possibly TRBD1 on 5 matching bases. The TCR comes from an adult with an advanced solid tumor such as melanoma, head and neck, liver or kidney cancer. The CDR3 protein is CASREPGFATNEKLFF. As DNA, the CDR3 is TGTGCCAGCAGGGAACCAGGGTTTGCAACTAATGAAAAACTGTTTTTT.